These 27 T cell receptor beta chains were sequenced from one sample in a study of T cells in Graves' hyperthyroidism and ophthalmopathy (dated by TCRdb to between 2019 and 2020). The method behind the library was multiplex PCR. The instrument was an Illumina HiSeq 2000. The TCR beta CDR3 regions were amplified from RNA transcripts. The first round of RT-PCR for the TCR CDR3 was performed with the HTBI primer set and the Qiagen OneStep RT-PCR kit. The public sequencing data were trimmed at Q25 with fastp and processed into clonotypes with MiXCR by TCRdb, which kept only in-frame beta chains. All rows with the same CDR3 protein become a single entry with the most common DNA and genes. This sample has fewer than 800,000 distinct CDR3 sequences in its table, and about 17% of those were observed once. The ten top clones hold over 7.5% of the sample. The material sequenced was blood. These receptors were collected from a young man with Graves' hyperthyroidism.

There are a few counts of this clonotype. The chain employs TRBV3-1 and TRBJ2-5; the match to TRBD2 covers 7 bases. In germline, CDR1 is LGHDT, CDR2 YNNKEL (reference sequence). The CDR3 runs 18 residues. V was pared by 0 bases and J by 7 bases, with 17 bases of the junction left unmatched. The CDR3 DNA reads as TGTGCCAGCAGCCAAGATCCGGGCGGGAGTGGATCCGACGTGACCCAGTACTTC. It is translated as CASSQDPGGSGSDVTQYF.

This chain links TRBV13 with TRBJ2-1, with TRBD2 identical over 11 bases. Germline V gene data show CDR1 as PRHDT and CDR2 as FYEKMQ (reference sequence). This CDR3 is built from 15 residues. Trimming cost V 1 base and J 7 bases; bases outside gene matches: 3. Here the CDR3 reads CASSLVAGGGNEQFF. The CDR3 DNA is TGTGCCAGCAGCTTAGTAGCGGGAGGGGGAAATGAGCAGTTCTTC. The whole variable domain, filled in from reference TRBV13 and TRBJ2-1, reads AAGVIQSPRHLIKEKRETATLKCYPIPRHDTVYWYQQGPGQDPQFLISFYEKMQSDKGSIPDRFSAQQFSDYHSELNMSSLELGDSALYFCASSLVAGGGNEQFFGPGTRLTVL.

V gene TRBV4-2 combines with J gene TRBJ2-2, with 7 bases that match TRBD2. The germline CDR1 and CDR2 sequences are LGHNA and YNFKEQ. The CDR3 sequence is 19 residues long. Losses at the gene ends were 0 bases for V and 0 bases for J; bases not matched to a gene: 10. CDR3 in amino acids: CASSQDRASSGSNTGELFF. CDR3 DNA sequence: TGTGCCAGCAGCCAAGATCGGGCCTCTAGCGGTTCGAACACCGGGGAGCTGTTTTTT.

The rearrangement links TRBV20-1 to TRBJ2-1; possibly TRBD1 for D (6 bases). V dropped 5 bases and J dropped 7 bases, with 12 bases sitting between them. Germline-derived CDR1 and CDR2 are DFQATT and SNEGSKA (reference sequence). The CDR3 length is 12 residues. CDR3 protein: CSALQGRNEQFF. The CDR3, as DNA: TGCAGTGCTTTACAGGGACGGAATGAGCAGTTCTTC.

This clonotype has a count of ten or more. V and J are TRBV11-2 and TRBJ1-1; D gene unclear. Per the germline V gene, CDR1 is SGHAT and CDR2 is FQNNGV. V lost 2 bases to trimming and J lost 3 bases, with 7 bases between them. This CDR3 has 13 amino acids. The CDR3 spells CASSLNRDTEAFF. The CDR3 coding sequence is TGTGCCAGCAGCTTAAACCGGGACACTGAAGCTTTCTTT.

This clonotype was seen a handful of times. With a much larger clone just one base away, this may be a read error. CDR3 protein: CAGRVTAGDHEAFF. The CDR3 DNA is TGTGCCGGCAGGGTAACAGCCGGGGACCATGAAGCTTTCTTT. The chain combines TRBV2 with TRBJ1-1; a possible D gene is TRBD1 (5 bases). This CDR3 has 14 residues. Per germline, CDR1 SNHLY and CDR2 FYNNEI.

V and J are TRBV2 and TRBJ2-1, with D unclear. Germline CDR1 is SNHLY and CDR2 is FYNNEI. The CDR3 sequence is 9 residues long. V was trimmed by 6 bases and J by 15 bases, leaving 9 bases between them. The CDR3 nucleotides are TGTGCCAGCAGCCCGTCTCCGTTCTTC. It specifies CASSPSPFF.

This clonotype appeared a single time. A clone one base away is much larger, so this may be a read error. V usage is TRBV7-9 and J usage is TRBJ2-1; 7 bases map to TRBD2. CDR1 is SEHNR and CDR2 is FQNEAQ in the germline V gene (reference sequence). The CDR3 covers 16 residues. CDR3 sequence (DNA): TGTGCCAGCAGCTTACGTGCGTCTAGCGGTTACAATGTGCAGTTCTTC. Its translation: CASSLRASSGYNVQFF.

This clonotype came up many times. CDR3 sequence reads: CASSWVSGANVLTF. In nucleotides, the CDR3 is TGTGCCAGCAGTTGGGTGTCTGGGGCCAACGTCCTGACTTTC. The chain couples TRBV12-3 or TRBV12-4 to TRBJ2-6; D not certain. This CDR3 has 14 residues. V lost 4 bases and J lost 1, with 5 bases in between.

V and J are TRBV7-3 and TRBJ1-1; D not certain. Between the trimmed V and J ends, which lost 1 base and 7 bases, there was a span of 10 bases. CDR1 and CDR2 from the germline V gene are SGHTA and FQGTGA. The CDR3 runs 13 residues. The CDR3 loop is CASSLNLADEAFF. The CDR3 DNA reads as TGTGCCAGCAGCTTAAACTTGGCGGATGAAGCTTTCTTT.

In the case of this clonotype: A much larger clone differs from this one at a single base, so this may be a read error. J is TRBJ1-1 and V is TRBV3-1, with D hard to call. This CDR3 is 11 amino acids long. CDR1 is LGHDT and CDR2 is YNNKEL in the germline V gene (reference sequence). V shed 0 bases and J shed 8 bases, with 4 bases lying between them. The CDR3 region has the DNA TGTGCCAGCAGCCAAGAGATAGAAGCTTTCTTT. Translation gives CASSQEIEAFF.

This clonotype was seen at least ten times. This chain uses TRBV20-1 with TRBJ2-5, with D perhaps TRBD1 or TRBD2 (5 bases each). Germline CDR1 and CDR2: DFQATT and SNEGSKA (reference sequence). CDR3 length equals 15 residues. The V and J ends lost 2 bases and 5 bases respectively, with 18 bases between them. The DNA of the CDR3 is TGCAGTGCTAGACCCCGACCGAACGAGGGGGAGACCCAGTACTTC. As protein: CSARPRPNEGETQYF.

V and J are TRBV30 and TRBJ2-1; 8 nucleotides line up with TRBD2. The CDR3 has 15 amino acids. With 3 bases clipped from V and 2 bases from J, the junction kept 6 bases outside the gene matches. Germline lookup yields CDR1 GTSNPN and CDR2 SVGIG (reference sequence). The CDR3 DNA follows: TGTGCCTGGAGGGCTAGCGGGTTAGCCTACAATGAGCAGTTCTTC. Encoded protein: CAWRASGLAYNEQFF.

The chain joins TRBV4-2 to TRBJ2-7; 8 bases are a match to TRBD2. This CDR3 comprises 16 residues. CDR1 is LGHNA, CDR2 YNFKEQ, per germline. V was clipped by 4 bases and J by 2 bases; unmatched bases: 10. The CDR3: CASSPLTAGATYEQYF. For the CDR3, the DNA is TGTGCCAGCAGCCCACTTACAGCGGGAGCCACCTACGAGCAGTACTTC.

This clonotype was counted ten times or more. V usage is TRBV11-3 and J usage is TRBJ2-1; D gene ambiguous. With 8 bases removed from V and 7 bases from J, the gap between germline ends came to 9 bases. The CDR3 is 11 residues long. Germline loops: CDR1 SGHNT, CDR2 YENEEA. The CDR3 DNA is TGTGCCAGCGGACGTAGTAATGAGCAGTTCTTC. It codes for CASGRSNEQFF. The complete variable domain, with remaining parts taken from reference TRBV11-3 and TRBJ2-1, reads EAGVVQSPRYKIIEKKQPVAFWCNPISGHNTLYWYLQNLGQGPELLIRYENEEAVDDSQLPKDRFSAERLKGVDSTLKIQPAELGDSAVYLCASGRSNEQFFGPGTRLTVL.

The chain employs TRBV7-9 and TRBJ2-1; maybe TRBD2 (6 bases). There are 17 residues in the CDR3. Germline-derived CDR1 and CDR2 are SEHNR and FQNEAQ (reference sequence). The germline V and J ends were trimmed by 2 bases and 1 base, with 15 bases remaining between them. The CDR3 DNA is TGTGCCAGCAGCTTATTTGACGGGGCGGGGTCCTACAATGAGCAGTTCTTC. As protein: CASSLFDGAGSYNEQFF.

This clonotype was counted a few times. The chain uses TRBV25-1 and TRBJ1-4; D not resolved. CDR1 is MGHDK, CDR2 SYGVNS, per germline. V dropped 2 bases and J dropped 10 bases, with 11 bases sitting between them. The CDR3 runs to 13 residues. CDR3 coding DNA: TGTGCCAGCAGTGAAGCTGGGAGCGCAAAACTGTTTTTT. It translates to CASSEAGSAKLFF.

This clonotype was seen a handful of times. The rearrangement uses TRBV7-9 and TRBJ2-1, with 7 bases fitting TRBD2. The CDR3 is 15 amino acids. With V trimmed by 2 bases and J by 7 bases, 8 bases remained unmatched. CDR1 and CDR2 (germline): SEHNR, FQNEAQ (reference sequence). The chain's CDR3 is CASSLFGGRLNEQFF. The CDR3 DNA sequence: TGTGCCAGCAGCTTATTCGGCGGGAGATTAAATGAGCAGTTCTTC.

This clonotype was counted only a few times. The V and J genes are TRBV20-1 and TRBJ2-1; the D gene is possibly TRBD2 (5 bases). CDR3 size: 16 residues. Trimming stripped 1 base from V and 0 bases from J, with 13 bases between. Germline V gene sequence: CDR1 DFQATT, CDR2 SNEGSKA (reference sequence). The CDR3 sequence: CSARALAGRSYNEQFF. Here the CDR3 DNA reads TGCAGTGCTAGAGCCCTCGCGGGTCGCTCCTACAATGAGCAGTTCTTC.

With regard to this clonotype: The junction and the germline gene differ at one end; a read error may be behind it. The chain couples TRBV5-1 to TRBJ2-2, with D possibly matching TRBD1 (6 bases). Germline lookup yields CDR1 SGHRS and CDR2 YFSETQ. The CDR3 covers 14 residues. CDR3 bases: TGCGCCAGCAACAGGGAGACGAAAACCGGGGAGCTGTTTTTT. It specifies CASNRETKTGELFF.

This clonotype was seen ten or more times. V is TRBV10-3 and J is TRBJ1-1; maybe TRBD1 (5 bases). Germline CDR1 ENHRY, CDR2 SYGVKD. The CDR3 consists of 13 residues. V lost 0 bases and J lost 9, with 11 bases in between. CDR3: CAISESDSTKAFF. As DNA, the CDR3 is TGTGCCATCAGTGAGTCCGACAGTACAAAAGCTTTCTTT.

The chain carries TRBV20-1 and TRBJ1-6, with TRBD1 matching over 7 bases. The CDR3 sequence is 15 residues long. Germline-derived CDR1 and CDR2 are DFQATT and SNEGSKA (reference sequence). The J segment lost 8 bases and the V segment lost 5 bases, leaving 12 bases of the junction unmatched. The CDR3 nucleotides read TGCAGTGCTCGAGGGCGTACAGGGGACGATTCACCCCTCCACTTT. Protein product: CSARGRTGDDSPLHF.

Only a few counts were recorded for this clonotype. The rearrangement links TRBV20-1 to TRBJ2-5; TRBD1 matches 10 bases. Per the germline V gene, CDR1 is DFQATT and CDR2 is SNEGSKA (reference sequence). V trimming: 3 bases; J trimming: 4 bases; junction bases outside the gene matches: 14. CDR3 length equals 17 residues. In DNA form, the CDR3 reads TGCAGTGCTAGTGGAGGGACAGGGGTAGGCTTTGGAGAGACCCAGTACTTC. Translation gives CSASGGTGVGFGETQYF.

The chain links TRBV5-1 to TRBJ1-4; 9 bases agree with TRBD1. The CDR3 is 15 amino acids. With V trimmed by 4 bases and J by 5 bases, 6 bases remained unmatched. CDR1 and CDR2 from the germline V gene are SGHRS and YFSETQ. The CDR3 DNA follows: TGCGCCAGCAGCCTTGCCGGGACAGGGAATGAAAAACTGTTTTTT. Translated: CASSLAGTGNEKLFF.

This clonotype came up a few times. The rearrangement uses TRBV6-2 or TRBV6-3 and TRBJ1-2; D gene unclear. The germline V gene has CDR1 MNHEY and CDR2 SVGEGT. The CDR3 is 15 amino acids. V lost 2 bases to trimming and J lost 5 bases, with 15 bases between them. CDR3: CASSYAAANSYGYTF. In DNA form, the CDR3 reads TGTGCCAGCAGTTACGCGGCAGCAAATTCTTATGGCTACACCTTC.

This clonotype came up many times. The chain combines TRBV28 with TRBJ1-2; no reliable D call. Trimming took off 6 bases at V and 1 base at J, with 9 bases between the two ends. This CDR3 spans 13 amino acids. Looked up from germline, CDR1 is MDHEN and CDR2 is SYDVKM. Here the CDR3 reads CASSPSDNYGYTF. The DNA of the CDR3 is TGTGCCAGCAGCCCCTCAGATAACTATGGCTACACCTTC.

To note about this clonotype: A read error may explain this, as a much larger clone is one base away. This rearrangement joins TRBV20-1 to TRBJ2-3, with 7 bases identical to TRBD1. From germline, CDR1 is DFQATT and CDR2 SNEGSKA (reference sequence). J gave up 1 base and V 6 bases, and 4 bases lay outside the gene matches. CDR3 length equals 13 residues. CDR3 sequence (DNA): TGCAGTGCCAAAGGACAGGGCACAGATACGCAGTATTTT. It translates to CSAKGQGTDTQYF.